This T cell receptor (beta chain) was identified in a study of cytomegalovirus exposure and HLA in healthy donors. About the study: The 120 validation repertoires, a later analysis reported, used the same platform as the approximately 700 first-cohort repertoires. The study's findings and limits: Rare sequences made up most TCRs, while some public TCRs were found in many donors. High sensitivity and specificity were reportedly achieved when the classifier diagnosed cytomegalovirus status.

Sequencing used immunoSEQ multiplex PCR; TCRdb keeps in-frame clones, though not all of them. The data contain about 260,000 clones, less than 95% of them singletons. The V end lost 0 bases, the J end lost 0 bases, and 8 bases lay between the germline ends. CDR1 is ENHRY and CDR2 is SYGVKD in the germline V gene. This CDR3 has 15 residues. Comment on this clone: Its specificity is not known.

Material: PBMCs. The V call is TRBV10-3, the J call TRBJ1-2, with D uncertain. The TCR comes from a woman in her thirties in good health and CMV-seronegative. The CDR3 DNA is TGTGCCATCAGTGAGTCTCGGGCCACTAACTATGGCTACACCTTC. Translated: CAISESRATNYGYTF.